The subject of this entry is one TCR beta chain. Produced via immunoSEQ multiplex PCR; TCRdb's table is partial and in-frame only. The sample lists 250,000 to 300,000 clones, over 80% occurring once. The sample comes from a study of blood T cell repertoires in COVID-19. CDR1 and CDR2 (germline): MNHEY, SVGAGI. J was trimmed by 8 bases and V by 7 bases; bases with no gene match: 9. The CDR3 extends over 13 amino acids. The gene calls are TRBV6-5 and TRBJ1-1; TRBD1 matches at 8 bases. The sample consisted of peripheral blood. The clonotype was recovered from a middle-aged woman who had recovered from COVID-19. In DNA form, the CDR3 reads TGTGCCAGCACCCGGACAGGGAGAGCCGAAGCTTTCTTT. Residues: CASTRTGRAEAFF.